A single sample gave rise to the 19 T cell receptor beta chains below, sequenced in a study of T cell clones after liver transplantation. This table comes from immunoSEQ multiplex PCR, and its TCRdb copy is limited to in-frame clones, with some not included. The sample has about 75,000 clones, more than 90% seen once. The sample was CD4+ T cells from blood, taken before liver transplant. The receptors derive from a human donor who received a liver transplant.

The V gene is TRBV28, the J gene TRBJ2-1, with D maybe TRBD2 (6 bases). CDR1 is MDHEN, CDR2 SYDVKM, per germline. The CDR3 is 14 amino acids. V gave up 11 bases and J gave up 2 bases, with 16 bases separating them. CDR3 amino acids: CAAQAGSTYNEQFF. Written as DNA, the CDR3 is TGTGCCGCCCAGGCCGGGAGTACCTACAATGAGCAGTTCTTC. Filled out from reference TRBV28 and TRBJ2-1, the complete variable domain reads DVKVTQSSRYLVKRTGEKVFLECVQDMDHENMFWYRQDPGLGLRLIYFSYDVKMKEKGDIPEGYSVSREKKERFSLILESASTNQTSMYLCAAQAGSTYNEQFFGPGTRLTVL.

This chain joins TRBV27 and TRBJ2-3; the D gene is possibly TRBD2 (6 bases). Germline V gene sequence: CDR1 MNHEY, CDR2 SMNVEV (reference sequence). The CDR3 is made up of 13 amino acids. Trimming shortened V by 9 bases and J by 5 bases, and 15 bases separated the two germline ends. CDR3 DNA sequence: TGTGCCAGTCAACTAGCTAGGGGAGATACGCAGTATTTT. Amino acids: CASQLARGDTQYF.

The CDR3 loop reads CSAGRAPSAFF. In DNA form, the CDR3 reads TGCAGCGCCGGAAGGGCTCCCTCAGCTTTCTTT. This chain uses TRBV29-1 with TRBJ1-1; D gene unclear. The CDR3 loop spans 11 amino acids. Germline V CDR1 and CDR2: SQVTM, ANQGSEA. V dropped 7 bases and J dropped 10 bases, with 16 bases sitting between them.

The gene calls are TRBV15 and TRBJ2-3; D is possibly TRBD2 (6 bases). The CDR3 covers 16 residues. V was trimmed by 6 bases and J by 7 bases, leaving 23 bases between them. Per germline, CDR1 LNHNV and CDR2 YYDKDF (reference sequence). The CDR3 region is CATSPNLASGVNTQYF. In nucleotides, the CDR3 is TGTGCCACCAGTCCGAACTTAGCGTCGGGGGTGAATACGCAGTATTTT.

This chain joins TRBV7-2 and TRBJ1-2; D might be TRBD1 (6 bases). This CDR3 region has 15 residues. Trimming took off 1 base at V and 1 base at J, with 10 bases between the two ends. Germline V gives CDR1 SGHTA, CDR2 FQGNSA. The CDR3 DNA sequence: TGTGCCAGCAGCTTAGTAGTAGGGGGTAACTATGGCTACACCTTC. It codes for CASSLVVGGNYGYTF.

The chain has TRBV10-3 and TRBJ1-2; D is uncertain. The germline CDR1 and CDR2 sequences are ENHRY and SYGVKD. This CDR3 has 14 amino acids. The V and J ends lost 0 bases and 2 bases respectively, with 7 bases between them. CDR3 sequence: CAISESAQNYGYTF. CDR3 in DNA: TGTGCCATCAGTGAGTCAGCACAGAACTATGGCTACACCTTC.

The V gene is TRBV11-3, the J gene TRBJ2-3; 8 bases agree with TRBD1. Germline V gene lookup returns CDR1 SGHNT and CDR2 YENEEA. Unmatched junction bases numbered 5, after V lost 1 base and J lost 2 bases. The CDR3 spans 16 residues. The CDR3: CASSLVGTGVTDTQYF. DNA for the CDR3: TGTGCCAGCAGCTTAGTTGGGACAGGAGTCACAGATACGCAGTATTTT.

The chain uses TRBV18 and TRBJ1-1; possibly TRBD1 for D (6 bases). This CDR3 has 16 amino acids. Germline CDR1 KGHSH, CDR2 LQKENI. V was clipped by 1 base and J by 1 base, with 13 bases between them. The CDR3 protein is CASSPLPTGKNTEAFF. CDR3 sequence (DNA): TGTGCCAGCTCACCACTTCCGACAGGCAAGAACACTGAAGCTTTCTTT.

The chain recombines TRBV6-6 with TRBJ2-7; D is unclear. Germline V gene data show CDR1 as MNHNY and CDR2 as SVGAGI (reference sequence). Trimming removed 5 bases from V and 2 bases from J, with 16 bases in between. The CDR3 totals 15 residues. The DNA of the CDR3 is TGTGCCAGCAGTCCCTCCCTGACACCCGCCTACGAGCAGTACTTC. The encoded protein is CASSPSLTPAYEQYF.

The J gene is TRBJ2-4, the V gene TRBV6-1, with 11 bases aligning to TRBD1. V trimming: 3 bases; J trimming: 5 bases; junction bases outside the gene matches: 3. Germline assignment: CDR1 MNHNS and CDR2 SASEGT. The CDR3 contains 15 residues. Here the CDR3 reads CASSDRTGGQNIQYF. DNA of the CDR3: TGTGCCAGCAGTGATCGGACAGGGGGCCAAAACATTCAGTACTTC.

The CDR3 DNA reads TGTGCCAGCAGCCCCCAGGGGACAGGGATGACCGGGGAGCTGTTTTTT. It is translated as CASSPQGTGMTGELFF. V usage is TRBV5-6 and J usage is TRBJ2-2; TRBD1 aligns across 9 bases. The CDR3 runs 16 residues. The V and J ends lost 4 bases and 5 bases, in that order; junction bases with no gene match: 9. The germline V gene has CDR1 SGHDT and CDR2 YYEEEE.

V gene TRBV5-4 combines with J gene TRBJ2-3; 14 positions agree with TRBD2. Germline CDR1 is SGHNT and CDR2 is YYREEE (reference sequence). The CDR3 runs to 15 residues. V lost 4 bases and J lost 10; bases outside the gene matches: 8. The CDR3 DNA reads TGTGCCAGCAGCCCACCGGGACTAGCGGGAGTAGCGCAGTATTTT. This codes for CASSPPGLAGVAQYF.

V gene TRBV12-2 combines with J gene TRBJ1-5. TRBV12-2 is a pseudogene locus. The CDR3 has 14 amino acids. Here the CDR3 DNA reads TGTGCAAGTCGCTTAGAGAACAGCAATCAGCCCCAGCATTTT. Translated, it gives CASRLENSNQPQHF.

This clone was picked up one time. The chain combines TRBV19 with TRBJ1-1; D not certain. The CDR3 runs to 14 residues. The germline V and J ends were trimmed by 5 bases and 1 base, with 11 bases remaining between them. CDR1 is LNHDA and CDR2 is SQIVND in the germline V gene (reference sequence). This CDR3 is CASSWRAGNTEAFF. The CDR3 DNA follows: TGTGCCAGTAGTTGGCGAGCCGGGAACACTGAAGCTTTCTTT.

This clone showed up just once. The chain recombines TRBV5-6 with TRBJ2-6; TRBD1 agrees at 8 bases. The CDR3 totals 15 residues. In germline, CDR1 is SGHDT, CDR2 YYEEEE. With 4 bases clipped from V and 4 bases from J, the junction kept 4 bases outside the gene matches. As DNA, the CDR3 is TGTGCCAGCAGCCCCAGGGGGCTGGGGGCCAACGTCCTGACTTTC. It is translated as CASSPRGLGANVLTF.

J is TRBJ2-1 and V is TRBV5-1, with D unresolved. Trimming removed 1 base at V and 10 bases at J, with 6 bases between. The CDR3 loop spans 11 amino acids. Per germline, CDR1 SGHRS and CDR2 YFSETQ. CDR3 loop: CASSLSQEQFF. CDR3 coding DNA: TGCGCCAGCAGCTTGTCCCAAGAGCAGTTCTTC.

The chain recombines TRBV5-4 with TRBJ2-7; tentative D call: TRBD2 (6 bases). The CDR3 contains 16 residues. V lost 2 bases, J lost 0 bases, and 15 bases lay in between. Germline loops: CDR1 SGHNT, CDR2 YYREEE (reference sequence). In nucleotides, the CDR3 is TGTGCCAGCAGCTTAGGTGACGGGGGAGGCTCCTACGAGCAGTACTTC. It is translated as CASSLGDGGGSYEQYF.

The chain is built from TRBV28 and TRBJ1-5; D perhaps matches TRBD1 (5 bases). CDR1 is MDHEN and CDR2 is SYDVKM in the germline V gene. V gave up 9 bases and J gave up 4 bases, with 16 bases separating them. This CDR3 is 14 amino acids long. The CDR3 here is CASRRSGGNQPQHF. CDR3 in DNA: TGTGCCAGTAGGCGCAGCGGGGGAAATCAGCCCCAGCATTTT.

The chain couples TRBV7-9 to TRBJ2-1; D is possibly TRBD1 or TRBD2 (5 bases each). This CDR3 spans 14 amino acids. CDR1 and CDR2 from the germline V gene are SEHNR and FQNEAQ (reference sequence). V was shortened by 3 bases and J by 7 bases, with 13 bases between the two germline ends. CDR3 sequence: CASSFRGSGNEQFF. The CDR3 DNA reads TGTGCCAGCAGCTTCCGGGGCTCAGGTAATGAGCAGTTCTTC.